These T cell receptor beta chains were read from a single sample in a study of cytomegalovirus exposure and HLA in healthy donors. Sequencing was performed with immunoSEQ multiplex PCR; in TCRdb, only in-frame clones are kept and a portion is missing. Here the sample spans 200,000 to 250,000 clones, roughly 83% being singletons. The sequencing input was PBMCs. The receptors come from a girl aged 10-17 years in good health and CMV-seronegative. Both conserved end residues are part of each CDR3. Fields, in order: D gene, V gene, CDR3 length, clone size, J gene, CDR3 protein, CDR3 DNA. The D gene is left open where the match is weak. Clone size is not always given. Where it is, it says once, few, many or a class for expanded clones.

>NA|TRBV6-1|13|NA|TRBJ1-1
CASSELLNTEAFF
TGTGCCAGCAGTGAACTGTTGAACACTGAAGCTTTCTTT
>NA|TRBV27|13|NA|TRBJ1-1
CASGEGGNTEAFF
TGTGCCAGCGGGGAGGGGGGAAACACTGAAGCTTTCTTT
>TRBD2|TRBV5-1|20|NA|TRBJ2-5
CASSLGRMTSGTSLQETQYF
TGCGCCAGCAGCTTGGGCCGGATGACTAGCGGTACCTCGCTGCAAGAGACCCAGTACTTC
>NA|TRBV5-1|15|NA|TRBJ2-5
CASSFQWGYQETQYF
TGCGCCAGCAGCTTCCAATGGGGCTACCAAGAGACCCAGTACTTC
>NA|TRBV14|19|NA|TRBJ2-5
CASSQDCGSYWEMRETQYF
TGTGCCAGCAGCCAAGATTGCGGGTCTTATTGGGAGATGCGGGAGACCCAGTACTTC
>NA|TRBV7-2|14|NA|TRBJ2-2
CASALLRNTGELFF
TGTGCCAGCGCATTACTTCGAAACACCGGGGAGCTGTTTTTT
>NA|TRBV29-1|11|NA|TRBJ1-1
CSVRGVTEAFF
TGCAGCGTTCGGGGGGTCACTGAAGCTTTCTTT
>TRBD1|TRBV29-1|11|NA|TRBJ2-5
CSGQGYETQYF
TGCAGCGGACAGGGTTACGAGACCCAGTACTTC
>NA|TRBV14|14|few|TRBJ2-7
CASSPPDWIYEQYF
TGTGCCAGCAGCCCCCCGGACTGGATCTACGAGCAGTACTTC
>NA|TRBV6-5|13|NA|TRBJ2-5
CASSRTVQETQYF
TGTGCCAGCAGTCGGACTGTTCAAGAGACCCAGTACTTC
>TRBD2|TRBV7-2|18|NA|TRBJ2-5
CASSLGWTSGIFVETQYF
TGTGCCAGCAGCTTAGGCTGGACTAGCGGGATATTCGTAGAGACCCAGTACTTC
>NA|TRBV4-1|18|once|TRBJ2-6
CASSQERDTRSGANVLTF
TGCGCCAGCAGCCAAGAAAGGGACACCAGGTCGGGGGCCAACGTCCTGACTTTC
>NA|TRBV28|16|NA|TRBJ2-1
CASSLKGLAQRNEQFF
TGTGCCAGCAGCCTAAAGGGGCTAGCGCAGAGAAATGAGCAGTTCTTC
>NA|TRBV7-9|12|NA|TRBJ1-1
CASSLAPGEAFF
TGTGCCAGCAGCTTAGCCCCAGGTGAAGCTTTCTTT
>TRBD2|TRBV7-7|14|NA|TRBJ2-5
CASSRTSGEETQYF
TGTGCCAGCAGCCGGACTAGCGGGGAAGAGACCCAGTACTTC
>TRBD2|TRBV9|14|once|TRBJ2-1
CASSAGLATNEQFF
TGTGCCAGCAGCGCCGGACTAGCAACCAATGAGCAGTTCTTC
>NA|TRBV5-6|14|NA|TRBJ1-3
CASSLAFAGNTIYF
TGTGCCAGCAGCTTGGCTTTCGCTGGAAACACCATATATTTT
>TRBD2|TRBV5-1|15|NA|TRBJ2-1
CASSPGLAGAVEQFF
TGCGCCAGCAGCCCTGGACTAGCGGGAGCGGTTGAGCAGTTCTTC
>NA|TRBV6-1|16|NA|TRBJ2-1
CASSEFHGGTYNEQFF
TGTGCCAGCAGTGAGTTTCACGGCGGGACCTACAATGAGCAGTTCTTC
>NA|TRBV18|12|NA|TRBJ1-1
CASSTMNTEAFF
TGTGCCAGCTCAACAATGAACACTGAAGCTTTCTTT
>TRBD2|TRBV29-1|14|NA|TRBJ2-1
CSVLAGSSYNEQFF
TGCAGCGTTCTAGCGGGAAGCTCCTACAATGAGCAGTTCTTC
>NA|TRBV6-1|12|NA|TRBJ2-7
CASSEDRDKQYF
TGTGCCAGCAGTGAAGACCGGGACAAGCAGTACTTC
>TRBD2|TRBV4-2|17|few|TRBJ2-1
CASSRASGGDLVNEQFF
TGTGCCAGCAGCAGAGCAAGCGGGGGGGACCTTGTCAATGAGCAGTTCTTC
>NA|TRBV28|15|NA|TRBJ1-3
CASSLLTSSGNTIYF
TGTGCCAGCAGTTTACTGACTAGCTCTGGAAACACCATATATTTT
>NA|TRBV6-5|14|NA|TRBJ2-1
CASSRLGAYNEQFF
TGTGCCAGCAGCCGTCTGGGAGCATACAATGAGCAGTTCTTC
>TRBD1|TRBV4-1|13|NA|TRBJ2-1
CASSHWTGSEQFF
TGCGCCAGCAGCCACTGGACAGGGTCTGAGCAGTTCTTC
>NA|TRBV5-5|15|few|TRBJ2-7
CASSFLGQILYEQYF
TGTGCCAGCAGCTTCTTAGGACAGATACTTTACGAGCAGTACTTC
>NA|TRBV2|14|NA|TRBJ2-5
CASTPGRSGETQYF
TGTGCCAGCACGCCAGGCCGATCAGGGGAGACCCAGTACTTC